The 18 T cell receptor beta chains given below trace back to one sample, sequenced in a study of CD4+ T cells in melanoma. Here immunoSEQ multiplex PCR was the method, and the copy in TCRdb shows in-frame clones only, minus some. The sample has thousands of clones, around 60% seen once. The specimen was cells from a culture (not recorded whether cultured in vitro). These receptors were collected from a human donor with melanoma.

The chain combines TRBV28 with TRBJ2-1; no reliable D call. From germline, CDR1 is MDHEN and CDR2 SYDVKM. This CDR3 is built from 11 residues. V lost 3 bases to trimming and J lost 10 bases, with 7 bases between them. CDR3 nucleotide sequence: TGTGCCAGCAGTTTGGAAGTCGAGCAGTTCTTC. Amino acid sequence: CASSLEVEQFF.

CDR3 DNA: TGCGCCAGCAGCCAAGAGAAGGGGAAGTACCAGCCCCAGCATTTT. Protein sequence: CASSQEKGKYQPQHF. The genes are TRBV4-1 and TRBJ1-5, with a possible D match to TRBD1 (5 bases). The length of the CDR3 is 15 residues. The V gene's germline CDR1 is MGHRA and CDR2 YSYEKL. The V end lost 0 bases, the J end lost 7 bases, and 13 bases lay between the germline ends.

The V gene is TRBV7-2, the J gene TRBJ1-1; D remains unclear. Trimming shortened V by 1 base and J by 4 bases, and 10 bases separated the two germline ends. CDR1 SGHTA and CDR2 FQGNSA come from the germline V gene. This CDR3 contains 14 residues. Written as DNA, the CDR3 is TGTGCCAGCAGCTTAGAAGGGCTCTTCACTGAAGCTTTCTTT. Its protein is CASSLEGLFTEAFF.

The V and J genes are TRBV11-2 and TRBJ2-2; the match to TRBD2 covers 7 bases. V shed 1 base and J 5 bases; nucleotides not matched to a gene: 7. The CDR3 is made up of 16 amino acids. From germline, CDR1 is SGHAT and CDR2 FQNNGV. The CDR3 sequence is CASSLARGVWTGELFF. The CDR3 bases are TGTGCCAGCAGCTTAGCACGGGGGGTCTGGACCGGGGAGCTGTTTTTT. Looking up the rest from reference TRBV11-2 and TRBJ2-2 gives the full variable domain: EAGVAQSPRYKIIEKRQSVAFWCNPISGHATLYWYQQILGQGPKLLIQFQNNGVVDDSQLPKDRFSAERLKGVDSTLKIQPAKLEDSAVYLCASSLARGVWTGELFFGEGSRLTVL.

This sequence joins TRBV30 and TRBJ1-5, with unresolved D. V was shortened by 2 bases and J by 0 bases, with 5 bases between the two germline ends. The CDR3 covers 13 residues. CDR1 GTSNPN and CDR2 SVGIG come from the germline V gene (reference sequence). CDR3 sequence: CAWSSNSNQPQHF. CDR3 sequence (DNA): TGTGCCTGGAGTTCTAATAGCAATCAGCCCCAGCATTTT.

The chain carries TRBV19 and TRBJ2-2; 12 nucleotides agree with TRBD1. The ends lost 8 bases at V and 4 bases at J; junction bases unmatched: 8. Germline V gene sequence: CDR1 LNHDA, CDR2 SQIVND (reference sequence). The CDR3 consists of 16 residues. CDR3 coding DNA: TGTGCCAGTCATGCAGGGACAGGGGGCTTCACCGGGGAGCTGTTTTTT. Translating it yields CASHAGTGGFTGELFF. Drawing the rest from reference TRBV19 and TRBJ2-2, the complete variable domain is DGGITQSPKYLFRKEGQNVTLSCEQNLNHDAMYWYRQDPGQGLRLIYYSQIVNDFQKGDIAEGYSVSREKKESFPLTVTSAQKNPTAFYLCASHAGTGGFTGELFFGEGSRLTVL.

The chain carries TRBV10-3 and TRBJ2-6; D unclear. The CDR3 is made up of 14 amino acids. Trimming took 5 bases from V and 0 from J, leaving 5 bases between them. CDR1 and CDR2 (germline): ENHRY, SYGVKD. CDR3 nucleotide sequence: TGTGCCATCAGTTTGTACTCTGGGGCCAACGTCCTGACTTTC. Encoded protein: CAISLYSGANVLTF.

The rearrangement links TRBV5-5 to TRBJ2-7; D unresolved. This CDR3 spans 12 amino acids. V dropped 1 base and J dropped 1 base, with 3 bases sitting between them. Germline V CDR1 and CDR2: SGHKS, YYEKEE (reference sequence). This CDR3 reads CASSLKSYEQYF. In DNA form, the CDR3 reads TGTGCCAGCAGCTTGAAATCCTACGAGCAGTACTTC.

The gene calls are TRBV5-1 and TRBJ2-7; 7 bases are a match to TRBD1. The CDR3 extends over 14 amino acids. V was clipped by 3 bases and J by 1 base; unmatched bases: 4. Germline values: CDR1 SGHRS, CDR2 YFSETQ. CDR3 coding DNA: TGCGCCAGCAGCTCCGGGACAGTTTCCTACGAGCAGTACTTC. It yields the protein CASSSGTVSYEQYF.

The CDR3 nucleotides read TGTGCCAGCTCACCACCGAACGGCGACACTGAAGCTTTCTTT. Translating it yields CASSPPNGDTEAFF. The rearrangement links TRBV18 to TRBJ1-1; the D is unclear. This CDR3 is built from 14 residues. Trimming left V 0 bases short and J 3 bases short, with 8 bases between. Germline CDR1 KGHSH, CDR2 LQKENI.

The chain carries TRBV15 and TRBJ2-7; 7 positions agree with TRBD1. Per the germline V gene, CDR1 is LNHNV and CDR2 is YYDKDF (reference sequence). With 4 bases clipped from V and 1 base from J, the junction kept 10 bases outside the gene matches. The CDR3 sequence is 16 residues long. The CDR3 region has the DNA TGTGCCACCAGCACCGGGACAGAAGACTTTTCCTACGAGCAGTACTTC. Translated: CATSTGTEDFSYEQYF.

By frequency in the sample, this clone is medium-sized. This rearrangement joins TRBV5-1 to TRBJ2-7, with TRBD1 as a possible D gene (6 bases). The CDR3 has 14 amino acids. CDR1 SGHRS and CDR2 YFSETQ come from the germline V gene. Deletions cut 4 bases from V and 0 bases from J, with 11 bases between. CDR3 sequence reads: CASSEGTLSYEQYF. Here the CDR3 DNA reads TGCGCCAGCAGCGAGGGGACACTCTCCTACGAGCAGTACTTC. The whole variable domain, filled in from reference TRBV5-1 and TRBJ2-7, reads KAGVTQTPRYLIKTRGQQVTLSCSPISGHRSVSWYQQTPGQGLQFLFEYFSETQRNKGNFPGRFSGRQFSNSRSEMNVSTLELGDSALYLCASSEGTLSYEQYFGPGTRLTVT.

V gene TRBV27 combines with J gene TRBJ1-1, with 8 bases fitting TRBD1. The CDR3 loop spans 15 amino acids. With 0 bases clipped from V and 4 bases from J, the junction kept 4 bases outside the gene matches. Germline CDR1 MNHEY, CDR2 SMNVEV (reference sequence). CDR3 sequence: CASSLSRTGPTEAFF. Here the CDR3 DNA reads TGTGCCAGCAGTTTATCGAGGACAGGGCCCACTGAAGCTTTCTTT.

V gene TRBV29-1 combines with J gene TRBJ2-3; D is possibly TRBD2 (7 bases). V was trimmed by 3 bases and J by 5 bases, leaving 18 bases between them. This CDR3 is built from 15 residues. Germline V CDR1 and CDR2: SQVTM, ANQGSEA. This CDR3 is CSVESFGGAGDTQYF. CDR3 nucleotides: TGCAGCGTTGAGTCTTTTGGGGGGGCCGGAGATACGCAGTATTTT.

This clone is classed as medium-sized (0.01 to 0.1%). The limits of the CDR3 on the DNA are not certain, so only TCRdb's listed CDR3 is given. The chain couples TRBV28 to TRBJ2-7. Ends included, the CDR3 has 14 residues. Germline-derived CDR1 and CDR2 are MDHEN and SYDVKM. The CDR3 is CASTPASILGEQYF.

The chain has TRBV11-2 and TRBJ2-1; D gene ambiguous. The CDR3 runs 12 residues. With 0 bases removed from V and 9 bases from J, the gap between germline ends came to 6 bases. Germline V CDR1 and CDR2: SGHAT, FQNNGV. CDR3 sequence reads: CASSLDRGEQFF. CDR3 coding DNA: TGTGCCAGCAGCTTAGATCGAGGTGAGCAGTTCTTC.

In its sample, this clone was seen a few times. This chain connects TRBV7-9 to TRBJ1-1; D might be TRBD1 (6 bases). In germline, CDR1 is SEHNR, CDR2 FQNEAQ (reference sequence). The CDR3 has 14 residues. Between the trimmed V and J ends, which lost 1 base and 4 bases, there was a span of 10 bases. CDR3 DNA: TGTGCCAGCAGCTTAGGGGGGCCAGGCACTGAAGCTTTCTTT. Translated, it gives CASSLGGPGTEAFF. Variable domain in full (rest from reference TRBV7-9 and TRBJ1-1): DTGVSQNPRHKITKRGQNVTFRCDPISEHNRLYWYRQTLGQGPEFLTYFQNEAQLEKSRLLSDRFSAERPKGSFSTLEIQRTEQGDSAMYLCASSLGGPGTEAFFGQGTRLTVV.

The chain is built from TRBV20-1 and TRBJ2-1; no reliable D call. V was shortened by 3 bases and J by 8 bases, with 11 bases between the two germline ends. This CDR3 is 12 amino acids long. Germline V gene lookup returns CDR1 DFQATT and CDR2 SNEGSKA (reference sequence). CDR3 sequence reads: CSASRGSHEQFF. Here the CDR3 DNA reads TGCAGTGCTAGTAGAGGCTCACATGAGCAGTTCTTC.